The sequence of this T cell receptor (beta chain) was determined in a study of cytomegalovirus exposure and HLA in healthy donors. V lost 7 bases and J lost 6; bases outside the gene matches: 9. The CDR3 covers 13 residues. Looked up from germline, CDR1 is WSHSY and CDR2 is SAAADI. Primers included in the PCR were 60 Vbeta and 13 Jbeta primers. Sequencing used immunoSEQ multiplex PCR; TCRdb keeps in-frame clones, though not all of them. The data hold some 100,000 clones, with around 76% observed a single time. The sample was PBMCs. The sequence came from a woman between 50 and 59 years old in good health and CMV-seropositive. This chain uses TRBV10-2 with TRBJ2-7, with TRBD1 matching 7 bases. The CDR3 reads CASTTGQTREQYF. The CDR3 DNA reads TGCGCCAGCACTACGGGACAGACCCGCGAGCAGTACTTC.